A selection of T cell receptor beta chains follows, all from one sample in a study of beta chain features in type 1 diabetes. Clones were read by immunoSEQ multiplex PCR, and TCRdb kept only the in-frame ones, dropping some. There are approximately 18,000 clones in the sample; 40% to 60% occur only once, and approximately 0.4% lies in the top ten. Sequencing used stem cell memory CD4+ T cells from blood. The receptors shown here come from a young man in good health. Each CDR3 is given with its conserved first and last residue. The order of the fields is V gene, D gene, J gene, CDR3 protein. The D gene is left open where the match is weak.

TRBV18	-	TRBJ2-5	CASSLQGGVQETQYF
TRBV7-3	TRBD2	TRBJ2-3	CASSTTSGTDTQYF
TRBV7-2	-	TRBJ1-1	CASSLVQNTEAFF
TRBV7-9	-	TRBJ2-1	CASSLAEGGIF
TRBV27	-	TRBJ1-1	CASSWGQRKGLMGNTEAFF
TRBV30	TRBD2	TRBJ2-7	CAWSGAGGYEQYF
TRBV28	TRBD1	TRBJ2-4	CASSLTGVVKNIQYF
TRBV5-1	TRBD1	TRBJ2-7	CASNGDRGNEQYF
TRBV25-1	TRBD1	TRBJ2-1	CASRTGLNEQFF
TRBV5-1	TRBD2	TRBJ2-1	CASSAGVLAGAEQFF